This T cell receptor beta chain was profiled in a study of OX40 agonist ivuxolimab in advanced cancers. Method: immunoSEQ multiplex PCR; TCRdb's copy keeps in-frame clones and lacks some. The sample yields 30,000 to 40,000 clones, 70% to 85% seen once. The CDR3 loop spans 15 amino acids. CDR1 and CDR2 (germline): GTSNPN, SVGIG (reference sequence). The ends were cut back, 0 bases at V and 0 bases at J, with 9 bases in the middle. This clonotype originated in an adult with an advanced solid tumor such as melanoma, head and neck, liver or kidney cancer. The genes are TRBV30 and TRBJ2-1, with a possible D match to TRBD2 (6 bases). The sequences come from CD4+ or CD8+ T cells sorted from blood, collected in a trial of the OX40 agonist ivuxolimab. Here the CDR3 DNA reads TGTGCCTGGAGTGTACGCGGGAACTCCTACAATGAGCAGTTCTTC. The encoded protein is CAWSVRGNSYNEQFF.